Presented here are 14 T cell receptor beta chains from one specimen sequenced in a study of response to subunit inactivated influenza vaccine. TCRdb used MiXCR to reprocess the RT-PCR reads, holding one entry per CDR3 protein. The profile shows roughly 630,000 distinct CDR3 sequences, 11% to 15% of them singletons. Here the sequenced sample was PBMCs from blood, taken around 14 days before vaccination. The receptor set was obtained from a man aged 45 to 65 who received an inactivated influenza vaccine.

This clonotype has a count of ten or more. The genes are TRBV5-6 and TRBJ2-7; either TRBD1 or TRBD2 may fit D (5 bases each). The V end lost 2 bases, the J end lost 4 bases, and 10 bases lay between the germline ends. The germline gives CDR1 SGHDT, CDR2 YYEEEE. This CDR3 spans 13 amino acids. The CDR3 here is CASSFSREYEQYF. CDR3 nucleotide sequence: TGTGCCAGCAGCTTCTCCAGGGAGTACGAGCAGTACTTC.

This clonotype was detected only a few times. The chain uses TRBV11-2 and TRBJ2-1; D gene unclear. This CDR3 is built from 17 residues. V lost 5 bases, J lost 9 bases, and 26 bases lay in between. Germline V gives CDR1 SGHAT, CDR2 FQNNGV. The DNA for the CDR3 is TGTGCCAGCAGCCCCGAACAGTTCCCTAGATTATTTCCTGAGCAGTTCTTC. This codes for CASSPEQFPRLFPEQFF.

This clonotype was detected a few times. CDR3 nucleotide sequence: TGTGCCAGCAGGCGGACTGTCAGCTCCTATGGCTACACCTTC. Translation: CASRRTVSSYGYTF. V is TRBV6-1 and J is TRBJ1-2; D gene ambiguous. This CDR3 is built from 14 residues. Deletions cut 6 bases from V and 4 bases from J, with 15 bases between. Per germline, CDR1 MNHNS and CDR2 SASEGT.

There are a few counts of this clonotype. The chain has TRBV11-2 and TRBJ2-7; 7 bases line up with TRBD2. Germline assignment: CDR1 SGHAT and CDR2 FQNNGV. The length of the CDR3 is 15 residues. After removal of 5 bases from V and 1 base from J, the junction contained 8 bases not matched to a gene. The CDR3 loop is CASSGDYLPSYEQYF. The DNA of the CDR3 is TGTGCCAGCAGCGGGGACTATCTACCTTCCTACGAGCAGTACTTC.

The V gene is TRBV7-2, the J gene TRBJ2-5; 12 bases are a match to TRBD1. The CDR3 extends over 17 amino acids. The germline CDR1 and CDR2 sequences are SGHTA and FQGNSA. V dropped 4 bases and J dropped 2; count of bases not matched to a gene: 8. DNA of the CDR3: TGTGCCAGCAGCTCAACGGGACAGGGGGCGCCTCAAGAGACCCAGTACTTC. Translation gives CASSSTGQGAPQETQYF.

In this sample, this clonotype turned up a few times. The chain joins TRBV2 to TRBJ2-6, with D maybe TRBD2 (5 bases). Germline CDR1 and CDR2: SNHLY and FYNNEI. V lost 8 bases and J 3 bases, leaving 8 bases between the germline ends. The CDR3 loop spans 13 amino acids. The CDR3 sequence is CASAGLGANVLTF. The CDR3 nucleotides read TGTGCCAGCGCTGGACTTGGGGCCAACGTCCTGACTTTC.

The chain combines TRBV27 with TRBJ2-7, with D possibly being TRBD2 (5 bases). The CDR3 is 13 amino acids. Germline CDR1 MNHEY, CDR2 SMNVEV (reference sequence). Trimming removed 3 bases from V and 7 bases from J, with 13 bases in between. The CDR3 protein is CASSLTPRREQYF. The CDR3 DNA reads TGTGCCAGCAGTTTGACCCCCCGGAGGGAGCAGTACTTC.

This clonotype showed up many times. One end of the junction does not line up with germline, which may come from a read error. The rearrangement uses TRBV5-1 and TRBJ2-7; 10 bases fit TRBD1. Germline CDR1 is SGHRS and CDR2 is YFSETQ. There are 14 residues in the CDR3. CDR3 DNA: TGTGCCAGCAGCTTGGGACAGGGGACCCACGAGCAGTACTTC. Its translation: CASSLGQGTHEQYF.

This chain uses TRBV4-2 with TRBJ2-7; TRBD2 is a possible D gene (5 bases). V lost 0 bases and J lost 4, with 13 bases in between. Germline CDR1 reads LGHNA; CDR2 reads YNFKEQ. The CDR3 extends over 15 amino acids. The CDR3 spells CASSQDLSGLYEQYF. The CDR3, as DNA: TGTGCCAGCAGCCAAGATCTAAGCGGCCTTTACGAGCAGTACTTC.

This clonotype was found a few times. The rearrangement uses TRBV5-1 and TRBJ1-6, with D unresolved. This CDR3 comprises 14 residues. The germline CDR1 and CDR2 sequences are SGHRS and YFSETQ. Trimming shortened V by 0 bases and J by 7 bases, and 8 bases separated the two germline ends. Here the CDR3 reads CASSLANSNSPLHF. DNA of the CDR3: TGCGCCAGCAGCTTGGCCAACTCAAATTCACCCCTCCACTTT.

V gene TRBV29-1 combines with J gene TRBJ2-1; TRBD2 matches 14 bases. V lost 4 bases, J lost 2 bases, and 10 bases stayed unmatched. Germline lookup yields CDR1 SQVTM and CDR2 ANQGSEA. This CDR3 spans 18 amino acids. DNA for the CDR3: TGCAGCGTTGTACGGCGACTAGCGGGAGGGTCGACCTACAATGAGCAGTTCTTC. This translates into CSVVRRLAGGSTYNEQFF.

A few counts support this clonotype. The CDR3, as DNA: TGCGCCAGCAGCTTGGCCGAATGGGGGGACAGGGTGACCAATGAGCAGTTCTTC. Its translation is CASSLAEWGDRVTNEQFF. The chain carries TRBV5-1 and TRBJ2-1; 9 nucleotides align to TRBD1. The CDR3 extends over 18 amino acids. V shed 0 bases, J shed 6 bases, and the junction held 13 bases outside the gene matches. CDR1 and CDR2 (germline): SGHRS, YFSETQ. The entire variable domain, with the rest obtained from reference TRBV5-1 and TRBJ2-1, is as follows: KAGVTQTPRYLIKTRGQQVTLSCSPISGHRSVSWYQQTPGQGLQFLFEYFSETQRNKGNFPGRFSGRQFSNSRSEMNVSTLELGDSALYLCASSLAEWGDRVTNEQFFGPGTRLTVL.

This clonotype was detected only a few times. This chain connects TRBV7-2 to TRBJ1-4, with D maybe TRBD1 (5 bases). The CDR3 covers 13 residues. CDR1 is SGHTA and CDR2 is FQGNSA in the germline V gene. V dropped 4 bases and J dropped 8 bases, with 11 bases sitting between them. CDR3 nucleotides: TGTGCCAGCAGCTCAAGACAGACCGAAAAACTGTTTTTT. It codes for CASSSRQTEKLFF.

The chain is built from TRBV6-2 or TRBV6-3 and TRBJ2-3, with 9 bases matching TRBD2. The ends lost 5 bases at V and 3 bases at J; junction bases unmatched: 9. Germline V CDR1 and CDR2: MNHEY, SVGEGT. The CDR3 runs to 16 residues. The CDR3 reads CASSARLAVGTDTQYF. As DNA, the CDR3 is TGTGCCAGCAGTGCCAGACTAGCGGTGGGGACAGATACGCAGTATTTT.